The 25 T cell receptor beta chains in this list originate from one sample, sequenced in a study of OX40 agonist ivuxolimab in advanced cancers. The repertoire was sequenced with immunoSEQ multiplex PCR; TCRdb's copy has only in-frame clones and lacks some. Counted here are over 50,000 clones, roughly 90% occurring once; the ten biggest clones make up under 20%. The sample here was CD4+ or CD8+ T cells sorted from blood, taken in a trial of the OX40 agonist ivuxolimab. These receptors all stem from an adult with an advanced solid tumor such as melanoma, head and neck, liver or kidney cancer.

V usage is TRBV28 and J usage is TRBJ2-7; TRBD1 is a possible D gene (6 bases). From germline, CDR1 is MDHEN and CDR2 SYDVKM. Between the trimmed V and J ends, which lost 4 bases and 9 bases, there was a span of 10 bases. The CDR3 spans 11 residues. CDR3 DNA: TGTGCCAGCAGTTACACAGGGCGGCAGTACTTC. It specifies CASSYTGRQYF.

This chain joins TRBV7-9 and TRBJ2-7, with D tentatively TRBD2 (5 bases). Per the germline V gene, CDR1 is SEHNR and CDR2 is FQNEAQ (reference sequence). CDR3 length equals 12 residues. Trimming shortened V by 8 bases and J by 3 bases, and 11 bases separated the two germline ends. CDR3 DNA sequence: TGTGCCAGCGGAGCGGCAAGCTACGAGCAGTACTTC. It codes for CASGAASYEQYF. The whole variable domain, remainder taken from reference TRBV7-9 and TRBJ2-7, is DTGVSQNPRHKITKRGQNVTFRCDPISEHNRLYWYRQTLGQGPEFLTYFQNEAQLEKSRLLSDRFSAERPKGSFSTLEIQRTEQGDSAMYLCASGAASYEQYFGPGTRLTVT.

The chain uses TRBV7-8 and TRBJ1-5, with D perhaps matching TRBD1 (6 bases). The ends were cut back, 3 bases at V and 1 base at J, with 10 bases in the middle. Germline values: CDR1 SGHVS, CDR2 FQNEAQ. The CDR3 has 15 amino acids. CDR3 DNA: TGTGCCAGCAGCTTGGAAGGGGGGAGCAATCAGCCCCAGCATTTT. Translated: CASSLEGGSNQPQHF.

This chain links TRBV5-4 with TRBJ2-7; D uncertain. V was clipped by 5 bases and J by 6 bases, with 24 bases between them. The germline V gene encodes CDR1 SGHNT and CDR2 YYREEE (reference sequence). The CDR3 has 16 residues. The CDR3 loop reads CASSPTVGSPGREQYF. The CDR3 coding sequence is TGTGCCAGCAGTCCTACCGTTGGGTCCCCAGGCCGCGAGCAGTACTTC.

This chain uses TRBV29-1 with TRBJ2-7; D not resolved. Trimming pared 4 bases from V and 3 bases from J, leaving 13 bases between. There are 13 residues in the CDR3. Looked up from germline, CDR1 is SQVTM and CDR2 is ANQGSEA. The CDR3 loop is CSVGSGEHYEQYF. The CDR3 nucleotides read TGCAGCGTTGGTTCAGGAGAGCACTACGAGCAGTACTTC.

The V and J genes are TRBV9 and TRBJ2-1, with a weak D call TRBD2 (5 bases). V lost 0 bases, J lost 4 bases, and 14 bases lay in between. This CDR3 region has 16 residues. CDR1 and CDR2 from the germline V gene are SGDLS and YYNGEE. CDR3 in DNA: TGTGCCAGCAGCGTAGCTCAGGCTAGCAAGTACAATGAGCAGTTCTTC. As protein: CASSVAQASKYNEQFF.

V is TRBV7-4 and J is TRBJ1-2, with D possibly being TRBD1 (6 bases). Germline assignment: CDR1 SGHVT and CDR2 SQSDAQ. CDR3 size: 13 residues. V was shortened by 6 bases and J by 3 bases, with 11 bases between the two germline ends. CDR3 DNA sequence: TGTGCCAGCAGACAGGGATCCCACTATGGCTACACCTTC. Its protein product is CASRQGSHYGYTF.

This rearrangement joins TRBV19 to TRBJ2-4, with 9 nucleotides matching TRBD1. Germline assignment: CDR1 LNHDA and CDR2 SQIVND (reference sequence). V was clipped by 7 bases and J by 1 base; unmatched bases: 11. CDR3 length: 17 residues. The CDR3 DNA reads TGTGCCAGTAAGGGTTCGGGACAGGGAGACGCCAAAAACATTCAGTACTTC. Encoded protein: CASKGSGQGDAKNIQYF.

The genes are TRBV13 and TRBJ1-1; D remains ambiguous. The CDR3 is 11 residues long. Deletions cut 5 bases from V and 6 bases from J, with 7 bases between. Looked up from germline, CDR1 is PRHDT and CDR2 is FYEKMQ (reference sequence). The CDR3, as DNA: TGTGCCAGCAGCCCCGGAGCTGAAGCTTTCTTT. This translates into CASSPGAEAFF.

This sequence joins TRBV28 and TRBJ2-7; possibly TRBD1 for D (5 bases). Germline CDR1 is MDHEN and CDR2 is SYDVKM. The CDR3 runs 14 residues. V lost 6 bases to trimming and J lost 3 bases, with 15 bases between them. The CDR3 loop is CASRPQVQYYEQYF. CDR3 DNA: TGTGCCAGCAGGCCACAGGTCCAGTACTACGAGCAGTACTTC.

V usage is TRBV7-8 and J usage is TRBJ2-7; D may be TRBD2 (5 bases). Germline-derived CDR1 and CDR2 are SGHVS and FQNEAQ. The CDR3 consists of 14 residues. V dropped 5 bases and J dropped 4 bases, with 15 bases sitting between them. The CDR3 DNA reads as TGTGCCAGCAGCCCTTCGGCTAGCAGATACGAGCAGTACTTC. Protein sequence: CASSPSASRYEQYF.

This chain connects TRBV4-1 to TRBJ2-7; 14 positions match TRBD2. This CDR3 contains 17 residues. Trimming at V came to 0 bases and at J to 5 bases, leaving 6 bases not matched to a gene. Germline loops: CDR1 MGHRA, CDR2 YSYEKL. CDR3 region: CASSQDRTSGGSDEQYF. The CDR3 DNA follows: TGCGCCAGCAGCCAAGATCGGACTAGCGGGGGGTCGGACGAGCAGTACTTC.

The chain carries TRBV7-9 and TRBJ2-7; 15 positions agree with TRBD2. After removal of 3 bases from V and 3 bases from J, the junction contained 3 bases not matched to a gene. CDR3 size: 16 residues. Germline loops: CDR1 SEHNR, CDR2 FQNEAQ (reference sequence). The CDR3 loop is CASSFGLAGGNYEQYF. The CDR3 nucleotides read TGTGCCAGCAGCTTTGGACTAGCGGGAGGGAACTACGAGCAGTACTTC.

This chain connects TRBV5-6 to TRBJ2-7; possible D gene TRBD1, 6 bases. The CDR3 is made up of 14 amino acids. Trimming pared 6 bases from V and 2 bases from J, leaving 15 bases between. Per the germline V gene, CDR1 is SGHDT and CDR2 is YYEEEE. The CDR3 is CASTAPGQTYEQYF. The CDR3 coding sequence is TGTGCCAGCACTGCGCCGGGACAAACCTACGAGCAGTACTTC.

In DNA, the CDR3 is TGCAGTGCACAGGGCCCCTTCACCTACGAGCAGTACTTC. Its translation: CSAQGPFTYEQYF. The chain links TRBV29-1 to TRBJ2-7; tentatively, D is TRBD1 (6 bases). Germline loops: CDR1 SQVTM, CDR2 ANQGSEA. The CDR3 spans 13 residues.

The chain carries TRBV4-3 and TRBJ2-5, with D possibly matching TRBD1 (5 bases). Judging by the DNA end, TRBJ2-7 fits better; the J call may be wrong. This CDR3 is built from 14 residues. Germline V gene data show CDR1 as LGHNA and CDR2 as YSLEER. The CDR3 DNA follows: TGCGCCAGCAGCCAAGATTGGGGCGGCCACGAGCAGTACTTC. It yields the protein CASSQDWGGHEQYF.

J is TRBJ2-1 and V is TRBV4-3, with 14 bases fitting TRBD2. CDR3 length equals 17 residues. J was trimmed by 3 bases and V by 4 bases; bases with no gene match: 5. Germline assignment: CDR1 LGHNA and CDR2 YSLEER. The CDR3 is CASSPGTSGSIYNEQFF. CDR3 DNA: TGCGCCAGCAGCCCCGGGACTAGCGGGAGTATCTACAATGAGCAGTTCTTC.

This chain uses TRBV7-3 with TRBJ2-5, with 10 bases lining up with TRBD2. V lost 2 bases to trimming and J lost 0 bases; unmatched junction nucleotides: 0. Germline assignment: CDR1 SGHTA and CDR2 FQGTGA. The CDR3 runs to 15 residues. CDR3 nucleotide sequence: TGTGCCAGCAGCTTAGGACTAGCGGACCAAGAGACCCAGTACTTC. As protein: CASSLGLADQETQYF.

A single count supports this clone. V and J are TRBV4-3 and TRBJ1-4, with TRBD1 matching 7 bases. Germline-derived CDR1 and CDR2 are LGHNA and YSLEER. After removal of 0 bases from V and 14 bases from J, the junction contained 15 bases not matched to a gene. The length of the CDR3 is 16 residues. The CDR3 DNA follows: TGCGCCAGCAGCCAAGATTGGCGAACAGGGGTCGGAAACCTGTTTTTT. This encodes CASSQDWRTGVGNLFF.

This clone occurred a few times. The V and J genes are TRBV7-9 and TRBJ1-1; a possible D gene is TRBD1 (6 bases). The germline V gene has CDR1 SEHNR and CDR2 FQNEAQ (reference sequence). V gave up 4 bases and J gave up 5 bases, with 8 bases separating them. CDR3 length: 12 residues. The CDR3 DNA is TGTGCCAGCAGCTCCAGGGGAACTGAAGCTTTCTTT. Translating it yields CASSSRGTEAFF.

V gene TRBV11-3 combines with J gene TRBJ2-1, with 7 bases fitting TRBD2. CDR3 length: 18 residues. The ends lost 1 base at V and 0 bases at J; junction bases unmatched: 9. Germline CDR1 is SGHNT and CDR2 is YENEEA. The CDR3 is CASSLVGRRASSYNEQFF. The CDR3 DNA follows: TGTGCCAGCAGCTTAGTCGGGAGGCGGGCAAGCTCCTACAATGAGCAGTTCTTC.

The chain combines TRBV2 with TRBJ2-3; D may correspond to TRBD1 or TRBD2 (7 bases each). Germline CDR1 is SNHLY and CDR2 is FYNNEI. CDR3 size: 15 residues. Trimming left V 8 bases short and J 1 base short, with 16 bases between. The CDR3 sequence: CASHRGLMGTDTQYF. CDR3 sequence (DNA): TGTGCCAGCCACAGGGGACTAATGGGCACAGATACGCAGTATTTT.

DNA of the CDR3: TGTGCCAGCAGTGAAGGAGATAGCGGGAGATTCTGGGAGACCCAGTACTTC. This gives the protein CASSEGDSGRFWETQYF. This sequence joins TRBV25-1 and TRBJ2-5, with TRBD2 matching 9 bases. V lost 2 bases to trimming and J lost 5 bases; unmatched junction nucleotides: 12. Germline-derived CDR1 and CDR2 are MGHDK and SYGVNS. There are 17 residues in the CDR3. Full variable domain (missing parts from reference TRBV25-1 and TRBJ2-5): EADIYQTPRYLVIGTGKKITLECSQTMGHDKMYWYQQDPGMELHLIHYSYGVNSTEKGDLSSESTVSRIRTEHFPLTLESARPSHTSQYLCASSEGDSGRFWETQYFGPGTRLLVL.

In this sample, this clone turned up once. A read error is likely, as this CDR3 ends without the conserved phenylalanine or tryptophan. This chain uses TRBV15 with TRBJ2-7; TRBD1 matches 10 bases. The CDR3 extends over 13 amino acids. The germline V gene encodes CDR1 LNHNV and CDR2 YYDKDF (reference sequence). The trim removed 8 bases at V and 2 bases at J, leaving 3 bases unmatched. DNA for the CDR3: TGTGCCACCTCCGGGACAGGGGCCTACGAGCAGTACCTC. This sequence encodes CATSGTGAYEQYL.

The chain couples TRBV4-1 to TRBJ2-1, with unresolved D. The CDR3 is 13 residues long. The germline V and J ends were trimmed by 0 bases and 7 bases, with 7 bases remaining between them. CDR1 is MGHRA and CDR2 is YSYEKL in the germline V gene. In DNA form, the CDR3 reads TGCGCCAGCAGCCAAGATGGGTGGAATGAGCAGTTCTTC. Amino acid sequence: CASSQDGWNEQFF.